This TCR beta chain is drawn from a study of T cells in localized non-small cell lung cancer. Study-wide results and limits: Greater blood T cell density accompanied longer overall survival. Detection in adjacent lung was observed for a median around 55 of the top 100 tumor clones.

The CDR3 has 15 amino acids. Some clones are missing from TCRdb's copy, which holds only in-frame ones; the method was immunoSEQ multiplex PCR. The sample yields 3,000 to 4,000 clones, around 39% seen once. Of note for this clone: What it recognizes is unknown.

This sequence originates from a woman aged 35 to 70 with stage I lung adenocarcinoma. The sequencing here drew on normal lung tissue next to the tumor, taken before any cancer treatment. This chain joins TRBV1 and TRBJ2-4; the D segment call TRBD1 is taken from the table without a DNA check. TRBV1 is described as a pseudogene. CDR3 nucleotides: TGCGCCAGCAGCCAAGGACAGGGTACCAAAAACATTCAGTACTTC. Residues: CASSQGQGTKNIQYF.